This is a list of T cell receptor beta chains from one sample in a study of early T cells in non-severe SARS-CoV-2 infection. TCRdb reprocessed the 5' RACE reads with MiXCR, giving one entry per CDR3 protein. The sample has about 64,000 distinct CDR3 sequences; 20% are singletons. The sample here was whole blood, taken at baseline. These receptors all stem from an adult who was a healthcare worker with PCR-confirmed SARS-CoV-2 infection or an uninfected control (not recorded which). Each CDR3 is given with its conserved first and last residue. D genes are given only for firm matches. Only part of the rows carry a size: once, few, many, or a class if the clone is expanded.

TRBJ2-1 | TRBD2 | TRBV20-1 | - | TGCAGTGCTAGATCGAGCGGGGGGGCCAGAAATGAGCAGTTCTTC | CSARSSGGARNEQFF
TRBJ2-7 | - | TRBV7-9 | many | TGTGCCAGCAGCCCGGACAGTGGGTACGAGCAGTACTTC | CASSPDSGYEQYF
TRBJ2-7 | TRBD1 | TRBV20-1 | few | TGCAGTGCTAGGACAGGGGTGACCTACGAGCAGTACTTC | CSARTGVTYEQYF
TRBJ2-1 | - | TRBV12-3/TRBV12-4 | few | TGTGCCAGCACCAAACCTGAGGGGAGGGAGCAGTTCTTC | CASTKPEGREQFF
TRBJ2-1 | - | TRBV5-1 | - | TGCGCCAGCAGCTTGGCCAGAGGACTCTACAATGAGCAGTTCTTC | CASSLARGLYNEQFF
TRBJ2-3 | - | TRBV2 | few | TGTGCCAGCAGTGTTCAGGGCACAGATACGCAGTATTTT | CASSVQGTDTQYF
TRBJ2-7 | - | TRBV4-1 | - | TGCGCCAGCAGCCATAGTAGCGGACGGGACGAGCAGTACTTC | CASSHSSGRDEQYF
TRBJ2-3 | - | TRBV12-3/TRBV12-4 | medium-sized | TGTGCCAGCAGAGCTAGCGTCACAGATACGCAGTATTTT | CASRASVTDTQYF
TRBJ1-1 | - | TRBV20-1 | - | TGCAGTACAGCTAGAAGTGAAGCTTTCTTT | CSTARSEAFF
TRBJ1-6 | - | TRBV30 | - | TGTGCCTGGAGTGAGGTTGGGGGACGAGGGTCACCCCTCCACTTT | CAWSEVGGRGSPLHF
TRBJ2-7 | TRBD2 | TRBV7-2 | few | TGTGCCAGCAGCTTACTAGCGGGGGTCTACGAGCAGTACTTC | CASSLLAGVYEQYF
TRBJ2-7 | - | TRBV18 | few | TGTGCCAGCTCACCTACGGCCCCCTACGAGCAGTACTTC | CASSPTAPYEQYF
TRBJ1-1 | - | TRBV7-9 | many | TGTGCCAGCAGTACGACAGTGGACACTGAAGCTTTCTTT | CASSTTVDTEAFF
TRBJ2-3 | TRBD2 | TRBV2 | - | TGTGCCAGCAGTCCACGGACTAGCGGCACAGATACGCAGTATTTT | CASSPRTSGTDTQYF
TRBJ1-4 | - | TRBV7-2 | - | TGTGCCAGCAGCCCTCAAAGAGGGGCGAATGAAAAACTGTTTTTT | CASSPQRGANEKLFF
TRBJ1-1 | TRBD1 | TRBV5-1 | few | TGCGCCAGCAGCTCCACCGGGACAGGGGGCAACACTGAAGCTTTCTTT | CASSSTGTGGNTEAFF
TRBJ1-2 | TRBD1 | TRBV18 | few | TGTGCCTCTTGCGGGGACAGGTCGAACTATGGCTACACCTTC | CASCGDRSNYGYTF